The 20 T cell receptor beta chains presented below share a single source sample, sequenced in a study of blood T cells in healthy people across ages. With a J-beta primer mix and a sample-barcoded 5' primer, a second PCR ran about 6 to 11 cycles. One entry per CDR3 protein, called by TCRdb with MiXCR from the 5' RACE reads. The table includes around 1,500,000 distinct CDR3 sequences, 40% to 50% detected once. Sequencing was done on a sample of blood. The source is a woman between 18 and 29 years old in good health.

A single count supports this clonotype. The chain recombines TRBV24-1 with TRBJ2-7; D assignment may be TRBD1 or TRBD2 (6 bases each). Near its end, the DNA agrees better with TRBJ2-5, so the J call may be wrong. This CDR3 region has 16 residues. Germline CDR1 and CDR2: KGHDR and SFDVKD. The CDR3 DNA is TGTGCCACCAGTGATGGCGAAGACAGGAGGGGAGAGACCCAGTACTTC. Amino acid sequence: CATSDGEDRRGETQYF.

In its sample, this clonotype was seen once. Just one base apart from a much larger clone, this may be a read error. The CDR3 region is CASTTLETQFF. CDR3 in DNA: TGTGCCAGCACCACCCTGGAGACCCAGTTCTTC. The rearrangement uses TRBV2 and TRBJ2-1; no definite D call. This CDR3 has 11 residues. Germline assignment: CDR1 SNHLY and CDR2 FYNNEI. The V gene lost 7 bases and the J gene lost 13 bases, with 14 bases spanning the gap.

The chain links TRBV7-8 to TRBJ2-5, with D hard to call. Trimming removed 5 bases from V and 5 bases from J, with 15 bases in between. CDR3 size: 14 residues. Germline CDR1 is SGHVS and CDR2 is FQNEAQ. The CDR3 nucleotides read TGTGCCAGCAGCGGAGTGTGGCAGGAGGAGACCCAGTACTTC. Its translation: CASSGVWQEETQYF. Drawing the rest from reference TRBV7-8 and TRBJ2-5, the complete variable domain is GAGVSQSPRYKVAKRGQDVALRCDPISGHVSLFWYQQALGQGPEFLTYFQNEAQLDKSGLPSDRFFAERPEGSVSTLKIQRTQQEDSAVYLCASSGVWQEETQYFGPGTRLLVL.

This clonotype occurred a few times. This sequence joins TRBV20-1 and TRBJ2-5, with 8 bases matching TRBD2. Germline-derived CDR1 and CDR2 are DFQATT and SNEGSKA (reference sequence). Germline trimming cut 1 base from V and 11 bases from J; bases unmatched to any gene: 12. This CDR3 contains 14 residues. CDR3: CSARVVAGFVEQYF. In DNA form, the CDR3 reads TGCAGTGCTAGAGTGGTAGCGGGGTTTGTGGAGCAGTACTTC.

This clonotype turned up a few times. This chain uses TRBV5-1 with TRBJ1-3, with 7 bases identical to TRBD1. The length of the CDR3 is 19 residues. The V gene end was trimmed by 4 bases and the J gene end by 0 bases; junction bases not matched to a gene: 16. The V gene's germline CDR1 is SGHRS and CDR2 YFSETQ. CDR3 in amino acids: CASSQTAGTATPSGNTIYF. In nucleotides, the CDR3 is TGCGCCAGCAGCCAGACCGCCGGGACAGCAACACCCTCTGGAAACACCATATATTTT.

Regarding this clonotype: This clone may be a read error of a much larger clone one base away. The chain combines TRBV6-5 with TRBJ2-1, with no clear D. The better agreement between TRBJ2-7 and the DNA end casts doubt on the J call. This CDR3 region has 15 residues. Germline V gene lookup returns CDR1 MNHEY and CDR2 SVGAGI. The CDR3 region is CASSRTPNSYNEQYF. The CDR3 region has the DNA TGTGCCAGCAGTCGAACACCAAACTCCTACAATGAGCAGTACTTC.

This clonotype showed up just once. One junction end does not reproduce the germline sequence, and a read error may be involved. The CDR3: CASSHLNRVSYGQYF. Written as DNA, the CDR3 is TGTGCCAGCAGCCACCTCAACAGGGTCTCCTACGGGCAGTACTTC. The V and J genes are TRBV12-3 or TRBV12-4 and TRBJ2-7; perhaps TRBD1 as D (6 bases). The CDR3 totals 15 residues.

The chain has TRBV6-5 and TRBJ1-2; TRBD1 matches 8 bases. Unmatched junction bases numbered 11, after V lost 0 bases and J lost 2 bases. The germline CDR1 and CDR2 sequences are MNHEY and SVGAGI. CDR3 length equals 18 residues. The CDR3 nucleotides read TGTGCCAGCAGTTACTCTCTAAGACCGGACAGGGCAAACTATGGCTACACCTTC. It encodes CASSYSLRPDRANYGYTF.

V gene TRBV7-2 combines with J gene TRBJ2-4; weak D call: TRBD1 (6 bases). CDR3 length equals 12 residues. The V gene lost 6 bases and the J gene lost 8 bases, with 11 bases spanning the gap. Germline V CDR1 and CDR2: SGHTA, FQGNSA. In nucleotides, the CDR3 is TGTGCCAGCAGACAAGCAGGGGACATTCAGTACTTC. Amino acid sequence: CASRQAGDIQYF.

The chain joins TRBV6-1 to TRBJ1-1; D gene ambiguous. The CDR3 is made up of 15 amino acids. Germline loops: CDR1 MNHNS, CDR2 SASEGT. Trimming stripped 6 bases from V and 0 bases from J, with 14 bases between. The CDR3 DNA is TGTGCCAGCAGCCGAGATAGTGCCCTGAACACTGAAGCTTTCTTT. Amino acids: CASSRDSALNTEAFF.

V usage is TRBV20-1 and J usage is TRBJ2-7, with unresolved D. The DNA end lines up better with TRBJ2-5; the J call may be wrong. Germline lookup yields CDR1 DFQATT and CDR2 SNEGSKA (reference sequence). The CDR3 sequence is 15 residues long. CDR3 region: CSASASAGRAETQYF. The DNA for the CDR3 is TGCAGTGCTAGTGCAAGCGCTGGACGGGCGGAGACCCAGTACTTC.

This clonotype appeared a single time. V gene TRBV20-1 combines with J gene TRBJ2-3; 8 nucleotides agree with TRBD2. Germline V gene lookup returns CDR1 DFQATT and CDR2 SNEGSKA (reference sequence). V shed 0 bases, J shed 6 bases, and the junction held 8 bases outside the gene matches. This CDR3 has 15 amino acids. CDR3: CSARDTGGPRDTQYF. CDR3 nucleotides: TGCAGTGCTAGAGATACGGGGGGGCCCCGGGATACGCAGTATTTT.

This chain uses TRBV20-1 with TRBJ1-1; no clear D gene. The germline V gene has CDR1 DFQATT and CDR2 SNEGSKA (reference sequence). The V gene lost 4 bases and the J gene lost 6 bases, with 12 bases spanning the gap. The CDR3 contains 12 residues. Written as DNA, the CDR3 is TGCAGTGCTAAAATAGCAAGGTCTGAAGCTTTCTTT. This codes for CSAKIARSEAFF.

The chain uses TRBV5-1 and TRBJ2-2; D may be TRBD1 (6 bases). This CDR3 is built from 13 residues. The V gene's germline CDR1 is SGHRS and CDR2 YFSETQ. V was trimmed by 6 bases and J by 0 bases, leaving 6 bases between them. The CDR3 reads CASTGANTGELFF. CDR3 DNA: TGCGCCAGCACAGGGGCGAACACCGGGGAGCTGTTTTTT.

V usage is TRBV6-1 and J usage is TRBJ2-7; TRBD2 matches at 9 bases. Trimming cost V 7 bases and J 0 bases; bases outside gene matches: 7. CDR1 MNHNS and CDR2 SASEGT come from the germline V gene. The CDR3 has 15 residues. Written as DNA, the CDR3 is TGTGCCAGCACCCAGGATAGCGGGAGCTCCTACGAGCAGTACTTC. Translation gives CASTQDSGSSYEQYF.

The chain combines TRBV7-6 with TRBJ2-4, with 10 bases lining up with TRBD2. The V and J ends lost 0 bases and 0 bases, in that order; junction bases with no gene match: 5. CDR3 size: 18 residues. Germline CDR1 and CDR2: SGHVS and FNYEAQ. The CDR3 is CASSLALAGELAKNIQYF. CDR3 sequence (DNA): TGTGCCAGCAGCTTAGCTCTAGCGGGAGAGCTAGCCAAAAACATTCAGTACTTC.

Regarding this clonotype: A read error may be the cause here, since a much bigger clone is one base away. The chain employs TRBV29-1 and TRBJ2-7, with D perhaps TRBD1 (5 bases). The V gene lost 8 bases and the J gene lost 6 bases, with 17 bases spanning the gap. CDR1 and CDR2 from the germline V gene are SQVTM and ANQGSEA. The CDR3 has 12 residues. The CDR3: CSCQGGTSEQYF. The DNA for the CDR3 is TGCAGCTGTCAGGGTGGCACCTCCGAGCAGTACTTC.

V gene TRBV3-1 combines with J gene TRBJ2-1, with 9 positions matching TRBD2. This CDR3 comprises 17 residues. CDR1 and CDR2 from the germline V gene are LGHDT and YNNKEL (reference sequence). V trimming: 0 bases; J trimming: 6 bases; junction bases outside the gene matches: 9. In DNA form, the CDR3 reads TGTGCCAGCAGCCAAGATTCGGCGGGAGGGCCGTGCAATGAGCAGTTCTTC. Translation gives CASSQDSAGGPCNEQFF.

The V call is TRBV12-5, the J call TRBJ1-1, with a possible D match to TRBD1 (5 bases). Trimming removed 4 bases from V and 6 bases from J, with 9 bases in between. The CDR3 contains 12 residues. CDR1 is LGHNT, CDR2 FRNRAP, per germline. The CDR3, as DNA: TGTGCTAGTGGTTGGGGGGGGGCTGAAGCTTTCTTT. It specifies CASGWGGAEAFF.

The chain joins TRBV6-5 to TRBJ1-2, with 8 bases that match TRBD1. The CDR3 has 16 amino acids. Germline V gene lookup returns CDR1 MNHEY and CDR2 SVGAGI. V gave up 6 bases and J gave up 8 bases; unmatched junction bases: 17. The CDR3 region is CASSLGQGEPYGGYTF. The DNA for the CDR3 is TGTGCCAGCAGCCTTGGACAGGGAGAACCCTATGGCGGCTACACCTTC.